This T cell receptor beta chain is from a study of cytomegalovirus exposure and HLA in healthy donors. Whole-study context: Earlier sequencing of approximately 180 million T cells yielded 100 million to 140 million unique TCR beta sequences. Findings and caveats of the study: It was reportedly the case that the classifier diagnosed cytomegalovirus status with high specificity and sensitivity.

Comment on this clone: Its antigen is currently unknown.

60 Vbeta and 13 Jbeta primers were used in PCR. This table comes from immunoSEQ multiplex PCR, and its TCRdb copy is limited to in-frame clones, with some not included. This table holds under 250,000 clones. The sequenced sample consisted of PBMCs. The receptor was derived from a girl aged 2 to 10 in good health and CMV-seropositive.

Here the CDR3 reads CASSPGGFAEKLFF. The DNA for the CDR3 is TGTGCCAGCTCACCAGGGGGGTTTGCGGAAAAACTGTTTTTT. The gene calls are TRBV18 and TRBJ1-4; TRBD1 is a possible D gene (5 bases). In germline, CDR1 is KGHSH, CDR2 LQKENI. This CDR3 contains 14 residues. The V and J ends lost 2 bases and 8 bases respectively, with 12 bases between them. Drawing the rest from reference TRBV18 and TRBJ1-4, the complete variable domain is NAGVMQNPRHLVRRRGQEARLRCSPMKGHSHVYWYRQLPEEGLKFMVYLQKENIIDESGMPKERFSAEFPKEGPSILRIQQVVRGDSAAYFCASSPGGFAEKLFFGSGTQLSVL.